This T cell receptor beta chain was recovered during a study of Tregs in tolerant kidney transplant recipients (dated by TCRdb to between 2019 and 2020). A note on the overall study: The study applied TCRbeta sequencing to find donor-specific regulatory T cells before combined kidney and bone marrow transplantation and then followed those same cells after transplant. Summary of the overall study and its limitations: Donor-specific Treg expansion exceeded global Treg expansion in tolerant patients, suggesting antigen-driven rather than nonspecific expansion. Biological reproducibility was not directly assessed, although technical replication error appeared to be minimal. The study was limited by small patient numbers, and the findings need validation in larger populations and under other immunosuppression protocols. For some patients the PCR primers changed over time, which made it impossible to compare the samples from those patients at the nucleotide level. Expanding Tregs with activated donor B cells appeared to identify the most biologically relevant and donor-specific TCRbeta repertoire.

About this clone: Its specific antigen is unknown. Base qualities are not provided; no much larger clone lies one nucleotide away.

Compared with germline, V lacks 3 bases and J lacks 1 base; bases without a gene match: 2. Per the germline V gene, SQVTM is the CDR1 and ANQGSEA is the CDR2. The CDR3 has 13 amino acids, counting the end cysteine and phenylalanine. This entry keeps only the CDR3 DNA: 39 bases, framed from base 1. For TCRbeta CDR3 sequencing, genomic DNA from the sorted cells was extracted using the QIAGEN DNeasy Blood and Tissue Kit. Through immunoSEQ, high-throughput TCRbeta CDR3 sequencing was done commercially, including PCR amplification with internal controls and bias correction. The published analysis was carried out like this. Unique productive TCRbeta sequences were defined by CDR3 nucleotide sequence where primers matched, and otherwise by CDR3 amino acid sequence together with Vbeta and Jbeta genes. As a correction for sorting error, sequences shared between sorted populations at a frequency ratio of 2:1 or less were discarded, and the remaining shared sequences were assigned to the higher population. A sequence was defined as donor-reactive if the sequence was expanded at least 5-fold in CFSE-low cells compared with unstimulated cells and had a frequency of at least 0.01% in CFSE-low cells. Repertoire divergence was quantified by Jensen-Shannon divergence calculated from the top 100 TCRbeta sequences ranked by frequency. For samples with multiple sequencing runs, sorting error was corrected separately for each run before the runs were pooled. This is the immuneACCESS table as TCRdb keeps it, with only in-frame sequences that have V and J called. A part of the clones is gone; compared with another copy, unresolved V genes explain less than half, and the rest is unexplained. For V, J and clone size, that table is used; D and trimming come from the DNA. This sample comprises 75,000 to 100,000 clones, 93% of them detected only once. Roughly 1.7% of the sample is taken by the ten largest.

The transplants used related donors along with nonmyeloablative bone marrow transplantation, and in the human trials mixed chimerism was transient. Unstimulated Tregs (CD4+CD25+CD127-), CD4+ non-Tregs (CD4+CD25-), CD4 and CD8 cells were FACS-sorted from thawed PBMCs. 4 combined kidney and bone marrow transplant recipients from the ITN036ST trial were included as patients, and samples were available only from these trial subjects. Healthy control blood was processed to PBMCs with a Ficoll density gradient and then cryopreserved, whereas patient PBMCs were collected both before and after transplant.

This sample comprised CD4+ T cells from blood (PBMCs), obtained 12 months after the transplant. Rearrangement joined TRBV29-1 to TRBJ1-2, and TRBD1 matches 7 of the central bases. The origin of this receptor is a human patient who received a combined kidney and bone marrow transplant. After a transplant, some T cells may have been passed on by the graft donor. The DNA sequence is given as TGCAGCGTTGATCGACAGGGTAACTATGGCTACACCTTC. Translation gives CSVDRQGNYGYTF. Supplemented by the reference TRBV29-1 and TRBJ1-2 proteins around the CDR3, the complete variable domain is SAVISQKPSRDICQRGTSLTIQCQVDSQVTMMFWYRQQPGQSLTLIATANQGSEATYESGFVIDKFPISRPNLTFSTLTVSNMSPEDSSIYLCSVDRQGNYGYTFGSGTRLTVV.